This T cell receptor beta chain emerged from a study of T cell responses to AZD1222 COVID-19 vaccine. Study observations and caveats: In all cases, repertoires were sampled only after the peak T cell response. Only a handful of AZD1222 recipients, roughly 6 in all, had baseline seropositivity.

Some clones are missing from TCRdb's copy, which holds only in-frame ones; the method was immunoSEQ multiplex PCR. The repertoire consists of 120,000 to 150,000 clones, with approximately 88% occurring once and the leading ten covering about 15%. This CDR3 is built from 11 residues. Germline CDR1 DFQATT, CDR2 SNEGSKA (reference sequence). V was cut by 1 base and J by 3 bases, with 3 bases left in between. For this clone: Its target is not known. The sample holds other DNA sequences that translate to the same CDR3.

Sequenced here: peripheral blood, sampled on day 0 of AZD1222 vaccination. This rearrangement joins TRBV20-1 to TRBJ1-2, with D hard to call. This receptor was identified in an adult in good health. In DNA, the CDR3 is TGCAGTGCTAGAGGAGACTATGGCTACACCTTC. Its protein is CSARGDYGYTF.